The rows below give T cell receptor beta chains drawn from one sample of a study of OX40 agonist ivuxolimab in advanced cancers. Sequencing was performed with immunoSEQ multiplex PCR; in TCRdb, only in-frame clones are kept and a portion is missing. The table has tens of thousands of clones, approximately 84% seen once. Specimen: CD4+ or CD8+ T cells sorted from blood, collected in a trial of the OX40 agonist ivuxolimab. The receptors shown here come from an adult with an advanced solid tumor such as melanoma, head and neck, liver or kidney cancer. Each CDR3 is given with its conserved first and last residue. Each record gives: V gene, J gene, clone size, D gene, CDR3 DNA, CDR3 protein. A D gene is named only where the DNA matches it firmly. Not every row has a clone size; where given, it reads once, few, many or a size class.

V: TRBV21-1; J: TRBJ2-5; size: NA; D: NA; DNA: TGTGCCCCCCCGGTTTACCGCGAAGAGACCCAGTACTTC; CDR3: CAPPVYREETQYF
V: TRBV27; J: TRBJ1-3; size: NA; D: NA; DNA: TGTGCCAGCAGTTTATCCGCCTCCACAGGGATTGGAAACACCATATATTTT; CDR3: CASSLSASTGIGNTIYF
V: TRBV7-2; J: TRBJ2-7; size: NA; D: TRBD1; DNA: TGTGCCAGCATCAGGACAGGAGGCACCTACGAGCAGTACTTC; CDR3: CASIRTGGTYEQYF
V: TRBV30; J: TRBJ1-3; size: NA; D: NA; DNA: TGTGCCTGGGAGTGGACTCTCGGAAACACCATATATTTT; CDR3: CAWEWTLGNTIYF
V: TRBV5-4; J: TRBJ2-7; size: NA; D: TRBD2; DNA: TGTGCCAGCAGCGGGGGACTAGCGGGGGCCGCCCCCTACGAGCAGTACTTC; CDR3: CASSGGLAGAAPYEQYF
V: TRBV4-1; J: TRBJ2-5; size: NA; D: TRBD2; DNA: TGCGCCAGCAGCCAAGATCAGGCTAGCGGGAATCAAGAGACCCAGTACTTC; CDR3: CASSQDQASGNQETQYF
V: TRBV28; J: TRBJ2-3; size: NA; D: NA; DNA: TGTGCCAGCAGCCCCCGGGGGGCGCAAACAGATACGCAGTATTTT; CDR3: CASSPRGAQTDTQYF
V: TRBV6-6; J: TRBJ1-4; size: NA; D: TRBD1; DNA: TGTGCCAGCAGTCCCCGGGACAGGGATGAAAAACTGTTTTTT; CDR3: CASSPRDRDEKLFF
V: TRBV7-9; J: TRBJ2-3; size: NA; D: NA; DNA: TGTGCCAGGGGGCAGAGTAGCACAGATACGCAGTATTTT; CDR3: CARGQSSTDTQYF
V: TRBV6-6; J: TRBJ2-7; size: NA; D: NA; DNA: TGTGCCAGCCGCCTTACGGGCGGCCCTACCTACGAGCAGTACTTC; CDR3: CASRLTGGPTYEQYF
V: TRBV18; J: TRBJ2-1; size: NA; D: TRBD1; DNA: TGTGCCAGCTCACCCCGGGACAGGGACTACAATGAGCAGTTCTTC; CDR3: CASSPRDRDYNEQFF
V: TRBV27; J: TRBJ1-5; size: once; D: TRBD1; DNA: TGTGCCAGCAGTCCGGGACAGGGAGGCAATCAGCCCCAGCATTTT; CDR3: CASSPGQGGNQPQHF
V: TRBV4-1; J: TRBJ2-7; size: NA; D: TRBD2; DNA: TGCGCCAGCAGCCCCTCTTGGGAAGCGGGGGTTTTGGAGCAGTACTTC; CDR3: CASSPSWEAGVLEQYF
V: TRBV7-9; J: TRBJ2-1; size: NA; D: TRBD2; DNA: TGTGCCAGCAGCTTAGCGGGGGGGGCCTACAATGAGCAGTTCTTC; CDR3: CASSLAGGAYNEQFF
V: TRBV7-5; J: TRBJ2-4; size: NA; D: NA; DNA: TGTGCCAGAAGGGAGGGACAGGCCTTGGGGAACATTCAGTACTTC; CDR3: CARREGQALGNIQYF
V: TRBV7-9; J: TRBJ2-7; size: NA; D: NA; DNA: TGTGCCAGCAGTTCAGGCACTTACGAGCAGTACTTC; CDR3: CASSSGTYEQYF